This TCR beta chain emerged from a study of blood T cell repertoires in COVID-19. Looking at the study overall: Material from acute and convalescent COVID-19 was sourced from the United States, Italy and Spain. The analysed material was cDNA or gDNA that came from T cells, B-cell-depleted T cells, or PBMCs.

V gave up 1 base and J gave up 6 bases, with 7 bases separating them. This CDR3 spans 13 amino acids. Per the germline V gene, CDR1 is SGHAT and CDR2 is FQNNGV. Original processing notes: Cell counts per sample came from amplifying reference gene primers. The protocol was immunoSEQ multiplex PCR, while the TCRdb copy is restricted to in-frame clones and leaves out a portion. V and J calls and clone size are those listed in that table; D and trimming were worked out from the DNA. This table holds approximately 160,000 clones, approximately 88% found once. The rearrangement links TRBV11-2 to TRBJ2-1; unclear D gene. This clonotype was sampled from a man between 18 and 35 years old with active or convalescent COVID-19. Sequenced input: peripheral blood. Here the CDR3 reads CASSLGRINEQFF. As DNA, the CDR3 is TGTGCCAGCAGCTTAGGCAGAATCAATGAGCAGTTCTTC.